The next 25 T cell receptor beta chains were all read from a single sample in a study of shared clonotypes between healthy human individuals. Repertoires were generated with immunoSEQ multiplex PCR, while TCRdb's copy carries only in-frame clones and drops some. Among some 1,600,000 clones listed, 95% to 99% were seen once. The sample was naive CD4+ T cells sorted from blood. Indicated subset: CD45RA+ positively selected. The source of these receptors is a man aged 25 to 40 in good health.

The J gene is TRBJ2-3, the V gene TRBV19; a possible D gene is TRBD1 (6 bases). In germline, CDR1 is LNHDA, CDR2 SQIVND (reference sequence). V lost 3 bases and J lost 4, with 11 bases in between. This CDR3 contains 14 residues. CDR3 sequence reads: CASSILGGADTQYF. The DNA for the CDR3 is TGTGCCAGTAGTATCCTAGGGGGAGCAGATACGCAGTATTTT. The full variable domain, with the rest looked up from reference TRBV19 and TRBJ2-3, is DGGITQSPKYLFRKEGQNVTLSCEQNLNHDAMYWYRQDPGQGLRLIYYSQIVNDFQKGDIAEGYSVSREKKESFPLTVTSAQKNPTAFYLCASSILGGADTQYFGPGTRLTVL.

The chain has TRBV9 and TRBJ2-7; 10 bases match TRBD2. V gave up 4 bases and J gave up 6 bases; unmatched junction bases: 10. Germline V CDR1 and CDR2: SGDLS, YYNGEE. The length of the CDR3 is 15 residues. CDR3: CASSPRGSGRGEQYF. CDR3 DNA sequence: TGTGCCAGCAGCCCCCGAGGGAGCGGGAGGGGCGAGCAGTACTTC.

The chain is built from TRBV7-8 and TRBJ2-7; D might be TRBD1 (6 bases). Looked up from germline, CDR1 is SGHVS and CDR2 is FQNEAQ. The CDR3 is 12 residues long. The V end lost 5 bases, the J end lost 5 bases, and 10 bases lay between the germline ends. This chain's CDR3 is CASSTDRNEQYF. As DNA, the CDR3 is TGTGCCAGCAGCACCGACAGGAACGAGCAGTACTTC. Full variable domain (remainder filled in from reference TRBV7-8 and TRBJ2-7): GAGVSQSPRYKVAKRGQDVALRCDPISGHVSLFWYQQALGQGPEFLTYFQNEAQLDKSGLPSDRFFAERPEGSVSTLKIQRTQQEDSAVYLCASSTDRNEQYFGPGTRLTVT.

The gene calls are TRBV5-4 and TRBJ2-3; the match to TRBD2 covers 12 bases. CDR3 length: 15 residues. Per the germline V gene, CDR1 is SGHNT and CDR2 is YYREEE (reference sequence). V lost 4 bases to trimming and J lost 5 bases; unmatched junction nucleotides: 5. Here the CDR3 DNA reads TGTGCCAGCAGCGTGACTAGCGGGAGAAGAGATACGCAGTATTTT. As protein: CASSVTSGRRDTQYF.

As DNA, the CDR3 is TGTGCCAGCAGCTTGTTCCTAGCGGGAGGCCACAATGAGCAGTTCTTC. Translated: CASSLFLAGGHNEQFF. V gene TRBV5-5 combines with J gene TRBJ2-1; 11 bases fit TRBD2. Trimming cost V 1 base and J 5 bases; bases outside gene matches: 5. Germline values: CDR1 SGHKS, CDR2 YYEKEE (reference sequence). The CDR3 has 16 residues.

In DNA form, the CDR3 reads TGCGCCAGCAGCTCCGAAGTCTACGAGCAGTACTTC. Translating gives CASSSEVYEQYF. This chain uses TRBV5-1 with TRBJ2-7; D call uncertain. The CDR3 has 12 residues. V shed 3 bases and J shed 3 bases, with 7 bases lying between them. Germline values: CDR1 SGHRS, CDR2 YFSETQ.

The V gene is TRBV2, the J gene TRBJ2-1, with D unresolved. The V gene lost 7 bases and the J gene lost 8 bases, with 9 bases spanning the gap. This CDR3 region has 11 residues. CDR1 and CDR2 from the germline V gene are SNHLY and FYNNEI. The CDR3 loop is CASTTDHEQFF. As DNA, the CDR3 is TGTGCCAGCACTACGGACCATGAGCAGTTCTTC.

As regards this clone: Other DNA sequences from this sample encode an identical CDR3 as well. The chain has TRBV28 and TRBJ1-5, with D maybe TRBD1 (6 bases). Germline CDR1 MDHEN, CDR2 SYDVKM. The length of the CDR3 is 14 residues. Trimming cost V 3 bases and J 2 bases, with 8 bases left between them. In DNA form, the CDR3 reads TGTGCCAGCAGTTTCAGGGGTGGCAATCAGCCCCAGCATTTT. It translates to CASSFRGGNQPQHF.

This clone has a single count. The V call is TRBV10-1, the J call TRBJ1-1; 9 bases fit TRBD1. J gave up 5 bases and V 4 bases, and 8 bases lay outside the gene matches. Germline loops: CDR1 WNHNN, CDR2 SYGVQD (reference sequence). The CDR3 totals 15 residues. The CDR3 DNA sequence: TGCGCCAGCAGTGGAACAGGGGGCGCGGGGACTGAAGCTTTCTTT. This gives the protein CASSGTGGAGTEAFF.

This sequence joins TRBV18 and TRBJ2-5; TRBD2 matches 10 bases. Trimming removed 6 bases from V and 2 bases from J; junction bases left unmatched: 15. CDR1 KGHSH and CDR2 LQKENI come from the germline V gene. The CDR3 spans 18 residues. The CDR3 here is CASSPRLAGAGGQETQYF. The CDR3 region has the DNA TGTGCCAGCTCCCCAAGACTAGCGGGCGCGGGGGGACAAGAGACCCAGTACTTC.

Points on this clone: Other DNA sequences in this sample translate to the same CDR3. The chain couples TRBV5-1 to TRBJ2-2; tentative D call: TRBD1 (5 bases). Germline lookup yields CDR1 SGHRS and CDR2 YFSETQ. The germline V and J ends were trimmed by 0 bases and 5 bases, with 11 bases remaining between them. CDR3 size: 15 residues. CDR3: CASSLDRGRTGELFF. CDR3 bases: TGCGCCAGCAGCTTGGATAGGGGCCGGACCGGGGAGCTGTTTTTT.

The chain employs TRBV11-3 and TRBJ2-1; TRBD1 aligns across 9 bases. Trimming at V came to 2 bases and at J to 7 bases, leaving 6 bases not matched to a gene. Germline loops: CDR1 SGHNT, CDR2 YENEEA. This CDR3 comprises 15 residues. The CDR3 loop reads CASSLIGDRVNEQFF. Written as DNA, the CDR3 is TGTGCCAGCAGCTTAATCGGGGACAGGGTTAATGAGCAGTTCTTC.

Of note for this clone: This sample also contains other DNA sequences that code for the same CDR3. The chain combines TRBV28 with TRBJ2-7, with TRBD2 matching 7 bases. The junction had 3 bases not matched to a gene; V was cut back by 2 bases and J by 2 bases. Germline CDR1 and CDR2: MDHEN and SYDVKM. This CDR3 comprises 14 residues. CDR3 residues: CASSLAGVTYEQYF. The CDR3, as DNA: TGTGCCAGCAGTTTAGCGGGGGTCACCTACGAGCAGTACTTC.

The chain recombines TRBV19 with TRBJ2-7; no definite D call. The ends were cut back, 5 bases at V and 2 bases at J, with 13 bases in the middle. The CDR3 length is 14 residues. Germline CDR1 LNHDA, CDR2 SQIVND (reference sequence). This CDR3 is CASSLELKTYEQYF. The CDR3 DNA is TGTGCCAGTAGTCTGGAGTTGAAGACCTACGAGCAGTACTTC.

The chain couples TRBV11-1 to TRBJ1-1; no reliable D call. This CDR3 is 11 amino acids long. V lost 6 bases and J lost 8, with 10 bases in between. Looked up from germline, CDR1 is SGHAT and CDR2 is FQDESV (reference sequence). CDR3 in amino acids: CASSLTGEAFF. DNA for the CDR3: TGTGCCAGCAGTTTAACGGGGGAAGCTTTCTTT. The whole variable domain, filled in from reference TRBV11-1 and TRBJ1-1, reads EAEVAQSPRYKITEKSQAVAFWCDPISGHATLYWYRQILGQGPELLVQFQDESVVDDSQLPKDRFSAERLKGVDSTLKIQPAELGDSAMYLCASSLTGEAFFGQGTRLTVV.

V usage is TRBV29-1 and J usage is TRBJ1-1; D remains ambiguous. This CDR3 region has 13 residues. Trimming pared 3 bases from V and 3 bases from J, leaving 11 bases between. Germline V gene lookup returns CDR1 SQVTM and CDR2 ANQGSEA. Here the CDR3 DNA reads TGCAGCGTTGACTTCTACCGAGACACTGAAGCTTTCTTT. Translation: CSVDFYRDTEAFF.

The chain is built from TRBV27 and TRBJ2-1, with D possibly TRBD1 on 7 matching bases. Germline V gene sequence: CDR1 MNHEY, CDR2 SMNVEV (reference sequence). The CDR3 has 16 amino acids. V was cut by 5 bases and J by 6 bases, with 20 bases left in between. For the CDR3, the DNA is TGTGCCAGCAGTCCGTGGGGCGGGACAGCCCTCAATGAGCAGTTCTTC. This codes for CASSPWGGTALNEQFF.

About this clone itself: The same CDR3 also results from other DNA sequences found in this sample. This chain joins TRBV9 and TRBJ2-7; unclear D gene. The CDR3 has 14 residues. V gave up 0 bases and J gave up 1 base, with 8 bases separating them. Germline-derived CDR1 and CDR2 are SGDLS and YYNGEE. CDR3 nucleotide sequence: TGTGCCAGCAGCGTAGTGGGCGGTTCCTACGAGCAGTACTTC. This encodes CASSVVGGSYEQYF.

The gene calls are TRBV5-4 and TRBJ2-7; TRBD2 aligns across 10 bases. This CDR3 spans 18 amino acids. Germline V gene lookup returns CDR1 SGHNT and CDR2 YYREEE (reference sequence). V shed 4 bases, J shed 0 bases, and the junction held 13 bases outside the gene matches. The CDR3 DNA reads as TGTGCCAGCAGCCGTGCTAGCGGGAGTTTTTTAACCTCCTACGAGCAGTACTTC. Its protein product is CASSRASGSFLTSYEQYF.

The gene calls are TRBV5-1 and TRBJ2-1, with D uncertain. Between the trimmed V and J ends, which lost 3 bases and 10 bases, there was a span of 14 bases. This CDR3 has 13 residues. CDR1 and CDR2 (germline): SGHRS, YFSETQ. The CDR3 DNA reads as TGCGCCAGCAGCTCCACCTCTACCCAGGAGCAGTTCTTC. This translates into CASSSTSTQEQFF.

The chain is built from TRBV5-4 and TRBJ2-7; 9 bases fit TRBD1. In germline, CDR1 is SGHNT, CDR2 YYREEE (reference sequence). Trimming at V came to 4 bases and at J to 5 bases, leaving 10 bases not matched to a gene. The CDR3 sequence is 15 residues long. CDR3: CASSPGGQGQNEQYF. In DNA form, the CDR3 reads TGTGCCAGCAGCCCTGGGGGACAGGGCCAGAACGAGCAGTACTTC.

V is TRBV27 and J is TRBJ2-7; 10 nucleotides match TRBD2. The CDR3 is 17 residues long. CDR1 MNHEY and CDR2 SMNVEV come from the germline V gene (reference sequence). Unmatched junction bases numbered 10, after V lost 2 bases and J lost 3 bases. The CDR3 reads CASSLNVRASGSYEQYF. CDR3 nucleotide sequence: TGTGCCAGCAGTTTAAACGTCAGGGCTAGCGGGAGCTACGAGCAGTACTTC.

Here the CDR3 reads CASSQSGQGGEKLFF. The CDR3 nucleotides are TGTGCCAGCAGCCAATCGGGACAGGGTGGTGAAAAACTGTTTTTT. The chain joins TRBV16 to TRBJ1-4; TRBD1 aligns across 9 bases. CDR1 and CDR2 (germline): KGHSY, FQNENV. V trimming: 0 bases; J trimming: 7 bases; junction bases outside the gene matches: 3. The CDR3 length is 15 residues.

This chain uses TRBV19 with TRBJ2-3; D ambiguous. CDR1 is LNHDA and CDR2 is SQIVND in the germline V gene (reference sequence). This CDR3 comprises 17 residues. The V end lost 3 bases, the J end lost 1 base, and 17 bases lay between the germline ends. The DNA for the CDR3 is TGTGCCAGTAGTATGCTAAGCTCCGGTTTAGGCACAGATACGCAGTATTTT. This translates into CASSMLSSGLGTDTQYF.

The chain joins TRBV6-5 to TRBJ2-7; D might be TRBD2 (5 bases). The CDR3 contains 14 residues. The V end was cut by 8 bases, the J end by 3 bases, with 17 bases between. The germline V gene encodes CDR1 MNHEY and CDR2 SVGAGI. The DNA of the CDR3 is TGTGCCAGCTCTACTAGGGAGAGGGACTACGAGCAGTACTTC. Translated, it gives CASSTRERDYEQYF.